Below are 12 T cell receptor beta chains sequenced from a single sample in a study of blood T cell repertoires in COVID-19. Profiled with immunoSEQ multiplex PCR; TCRdb holds only in-frame clones, not every one. The sample shows around 170,000 clones, 75% to 85% of them seen only once. Sample: peripheral blood. All receptors derive from a human donor in a cohort sampled during active COVID-19.

The rearrangement links TRBV7-9 to TRBJ2-3; D is possibly TRBD1 (6 bases). The CDR3 sequence is 15 residues long. Trimming removed 8 bases at V and 2 bases at J, with 17 bases between. Looked up from germline, CDR1 is SEHNR and CDR2 is FQNEAQ (reference sequence). The CDR3 sequence: CASGLDDRYTDTQYF. The CDR3 DNA is TGTGCCAGCGGACTCGATGACAGGTACACAGATACGCAGTATTTT.

The rearrangement joins TRBV7-2 to TRBJ1-4, with 10 nucleotides matching TRBD1. V dropped 5 bases and J dropped 8; count of bases not matched to a gene: 5. Germline-derived CDR1 and CDR2 are SGHTA and FQGNSA. This CDR3 contains 14 residues. CDR3 bases: TGTGCCAGCAGCGAGGGACAGGGGACGGAAAAACTGTTTTTT. Protein: CASSEGQGTEKLFF.

There are a few counts of this clone. V and J are TRBV19 and TRBJ1-6; D unclear. This CDR3 spans 15 amino acids. Germline loops: CDR1 LNHDA, CDR2 SQIVND (reference sequence). With 7 bases removed from V and 6 bases from J, the gap between germline ends came to 16 bases. In DNA, the CDR3 is TGTGCCAGTACCTCCACCGAGGGCGGTAATTCACCCCTCCACTTT. The encoded protein is CASTSTEGGNSPLHF.

Concerning this clone itself: This same CDR3 is encoded by further DNA sequences in the sample. The rearrangement links TRBV19 to TRBJ1-1, with 7 bases identical to TRBD1. The CDR3 has 14 residues. Germline CDR1 LNHDA, CDR2 SQIVND (reference sequence). V trimming: 3 bases; J trimming: 0 bases; junction bases outside the gene matches: 1. The CDR3 sequence is CASSIGQVNTEAFF. DNA of the CDR3: TGTGCCAGTAGTATTGGACAGGTGAACACTGAAGCTTTCTTT.

The genes are TRBV9 and TRBJ2-3, with unresolved D. CDR1 and CDR2 (germline): SGDLS, YYNGEE. V was pared by 3 bases and J by 6 bases, with 14 bases between. The CDR3 contains 14 residues. The CDR3 DNA reads TGTGCCAGCAGCGCTTACCACCGACTGGATACGCAGTATTTT. Residues: CASSAYHRLDTQYF.

This chain uses TRBV4-1 with TRBJ2-7; TRBD2 aligns across 7 bases. The ends lost 1 base at V and 3 bases at J; junction bases unmatched: 9. CDR3 length equals 16 residues. Germline CDR1 MGHRA, CDR2 YSYEKL. The CDR3 nucleotides read TGCGCCAGCAGCCAAGTATCTGCGGGGGTCGGCTACGAGCAGTACTTC. Translating it yields CASSQVSAGVGYEQYF.

The chain couples TRBV4-1 to TRBJ2-7, with D uncertain. The V gene's germline CDR1 is MGHRA and CDR2 YSYEKL. This CDR3 comprises 14 residues. V gave up 0 bases and J gave up 7 bases, with 13 bases separating them. CDR3 DNA sequence: TGCGCCAGCAGCCAAGATTTAGTCGGGTGGGAGCAGTACTTC. Translated, it gives CASSQDLVGWEQYF.

Here the CDR3 DNA reads TGTGCCAGCAGCTCAACCCGGGACAGGCATTTCTATGGCTACACCTTC. Protein sequence: CASSSTRDRHFYGYTF. V and J are TRBV7-9 and TRBJ1-2; 8 bases match TRBD1. The germline gives CDR1 SEHNR, CDR2 FQNEAQ (reference sequence). The CDR3 is 16 amino acids. J lost 4 bases, V lost 4 bases, and 11 bases had no gene match.

J is TRBJ2-7 and V is TRBV28; TRBD2 is a possible D gene (6 bases). V was pared by 5 bases and J by 0 bases, with 14 bases between. CDR3 length equals 15 residues. Per the germline V gene, CDR1 is MDHEN and CDR2 is SYDVKM. DNA of the CDR3: TGTGCCAGCAGTAAAGTGGGGGGAAGCTCCTACGAGCAGTACTTC. Translated, it gives CASSKVGGSSYEQYF.

The chain has TRBV6-4 and TRBJ2-2, with 11 bases matching TRBD2. Trimming removed 2 bases from V and 0 bases from J; junction bases left unmatched: 11. The CDR3 has 20 residues. Germline V gene lookup returns CDR1 MRHNA and CDR2 SNTAGT. The CDR3, as DNA: TGTGCCAGCAGTGACCATGCCGCTAGCGGGGGGCTACCGAACACCGGGGAGCTGTTTTTT. Amino acids: CASSDHAASGGLPNTGELFF.

This chain joins TRBV15 and TRBJ2-7; possibly TRBD1 for D (6 bases). Between the trimmed V and J ends, which lost 1 base and 7 bases, there was a span of 14 bases. The CDR3 contains 14 residues. Germline V lookup: CDR1 LNHNV, CDR2 YYDKDF (reference sequence). The CDR3 DNA reads TGTGCCACCAGCAGAGCCCGGGACAAAAAAGAGCAGTACTTC. This gives the protein CATSRARDKKEQYF.

This chain links TRBV5-1 with TRBJ1-1; D perhaps matches TRBD1 (5 bases). Germline V gives CDR1 SGHRS, CDR2 YFSETQ. V was trimmed by 2 bases and J by 1 base, leaving 15 bases between them. This CDR3 is 16 amino acids long. CDR3 region: CASSLIQAPRNTEAFF. DNA for the CDR3: TGCGCCAGCAGCTTAATACAGGCCCCCAGGAACACTGAAGCTTTCTTT.